The 8 T cell receptor beta chains in this list originate from one sample, sequenced in a study of blood T cell repertoires in COVID-19. Sequencing was performed with immunoSEQ multiplex PCR; in TCRdb, only in-frame clones are kept and a portion is missing. The table shows around 360,000 clones, with around 87% occurring only once. The sequenced sample was peripheral blood. The receptors come from a woman under 40 with COVID-19, enrolled during active disease.

The genes are TRBV9 and TRBJ2-1, with TRBD2 matching over 10 bases. This CDR3 contains 16 residues. CDR1 SGDLS and CDR2 YYNGEE come from the germline V gene. V trimming: 6 bases; J trimming: 6 bases; junction bases outside the gene matches: 12. The CDR3 sequence is CASTTTPSGRANEQFF. CDR3 coding DNA: TGTGCCAGCACCACGACCCCCAGCGGGAGGGCCAATGAGCAGTTCTTC.

The chain employs TRBV10-3 and TRBJ1-2; D is undetermined. The ends were cut back, 2 bases at V and 8 bases at J, with 21 bases in the middle. The CDR3 has 16 residues. Germline V gene lookup returns CDR1 ENHRY and CDR2 SYGVKD. CDR3: CAISEVRSESSRGYTF. CDR3 coding DNA: TGTGCCATCAGTGAGGTCAGGTCCGAGTCGTCCAGGGGCTACACCTTC.

This clone showed up just a few times. This sample also contains other DNA sequences that code for the same CDR3. V and J are TRBV24-1 and TRBJ1-2; no definite D call. Trimming stripped 10 bases from V and 5 bases from J, with 10 bases between. The CDR3 extends over 11 amino acids. Germline V lookup: CDR1 KGHDR, CDR2 SFDVKD. This CDR3 is CATSGGYGYTF. The CDR3 DNA sequence: TGTGCCACTTCTGGCGGGTATGGCTACACCTTC.

The genes are TRBV9 and TRBJ2-1; 10 bases align to TRBD2. V gave up 3 bases and J gave up 4 bases; unmatched junction bases: 4. CDR3 length: 15 residues. Germline V gene lookup returns CDR1 SGDLS and CDR2 YYNGEE. For the CDR3, the DNA is TGTGCCAGCAGCGCCAGCGGGAGGGAGTACAATGAGCAGTTCTTC. Translated, it gives CASSASGREYNEQFF.

The chain recombines TRBV11-2 with TRBJ2-3; TRBD1 matches at 8 bases. The trim removed 4 bases at V and 1 base at J, leaving 4 bases unmatched. CDR1 and CDR2 (germline): SGHAT, FQNNGV. CDR3 size: 15 residues. The CDR3 DNA reads TGTGCCAGCAGCTCACAGGGGGTTCGCACAGATACGCAGTATTTT. This codes for CASSSQGVRTDTQYF.

The genes are TRBV18 and TRBJ2-7; a weak D match, TRBD2 (7 bases). Trimming stripped 2 bases from V and 5 bases from J, with 16 bases between. The CDR3 has 15 residues. The germline gives CDR1 KGHSH, CDR2 LQKENI. The CDR3 reads CASSPTVAGAHEQYF. The CDR3 DNA sequence: TGTGCCAGCTCACCAACGGTTGCGGGGGCTCACGAGCAGTACTTC. Using reference TRBV18 and TRBJ2-7 for the parts outside the CDR3, the full variable domain is NAGVMQNPRHLVRRRGQEARLRCSPMKGHSHVYWYRQLPEEGLKFMVYLQKENIIDESGMPKERFSAEFPKEGPSILRIQQVVRGDSAAYFCASSPTVAGAHEQYFGPGTRLTVT.

V usage is TRBV4-1 and J usage is TRBJ2-5, with 10 bases fitting TRBD2. J gave up 5 bases and V 4 bases, and 13 bases lay outside the gene matches. The CDR3 has 17 residues. Germline V gene sequence: CDR1 MGHRA, CDR2 YSYEKL. The CDR3 spells CASSLEASGRALETQYF. The CDR3, as DNA: TGCGCCAGCAGCCTGGAGGCGAGCGGGAGGGCCTTGGAGACCCAGTACTTC.

V is TRBV4-1 and J is TRBJ2-1; TRBD2 matches 8 bases. V lost 4 bases and J lost 10; bases outside the gene matches: 6. Germline CDR1 and CDR2: MGHRA and YSYEKL. This CDR3 has 13 residues. The chain's CDR3 is CASSRGLGEEQFF. DNA for the CDR3: TGCGCCAGCAGCCGGGGACTAGGAGAGGAGCAGTTCTTC.